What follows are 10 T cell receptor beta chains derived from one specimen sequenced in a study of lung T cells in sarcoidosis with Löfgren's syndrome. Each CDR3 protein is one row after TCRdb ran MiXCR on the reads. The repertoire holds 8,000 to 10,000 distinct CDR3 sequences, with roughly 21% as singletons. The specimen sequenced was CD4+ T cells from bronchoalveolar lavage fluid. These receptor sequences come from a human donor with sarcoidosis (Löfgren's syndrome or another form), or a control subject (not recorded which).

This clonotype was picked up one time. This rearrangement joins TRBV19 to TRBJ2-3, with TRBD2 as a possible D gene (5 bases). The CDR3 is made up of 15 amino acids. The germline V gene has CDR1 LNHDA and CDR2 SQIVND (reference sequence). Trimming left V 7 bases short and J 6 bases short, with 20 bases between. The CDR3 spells CASTPAGSIHDTQYF. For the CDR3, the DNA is TGTGCCAGTACCCCGGCGGGTTCCATTCATGATACGCAGTATTTT.

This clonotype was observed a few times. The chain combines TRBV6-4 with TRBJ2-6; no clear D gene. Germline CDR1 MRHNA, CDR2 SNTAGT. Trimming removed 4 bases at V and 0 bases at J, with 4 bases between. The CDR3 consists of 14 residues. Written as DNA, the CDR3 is TGTGCCAGCAGTGTGGGCTCTGGGGCCAACGTCCTGACTTTC. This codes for CASSVGSGANVLTF.

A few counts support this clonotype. CDR3 sequence (DNA): TGCGCCAGCAGCTTCAGGCAGTCCTACGAGCAGTACTTC. This codes for CASSFRQSYEQYF. This chain joins TRBV5-1 and TRBJ2-7; D gene ambiguous. The CDR3 runs to 13 residues. V was shortened by 2 bases and J by 1 base, with 7 bases between the two germline ends. Germline V lookup: CDR1 SGHRS, CDR2 YFSETQ.

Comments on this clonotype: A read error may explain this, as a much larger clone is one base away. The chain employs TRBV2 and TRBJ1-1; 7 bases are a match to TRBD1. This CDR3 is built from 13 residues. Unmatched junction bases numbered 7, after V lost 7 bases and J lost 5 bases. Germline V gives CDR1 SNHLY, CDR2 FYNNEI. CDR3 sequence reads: CASNIDRVTEAFF. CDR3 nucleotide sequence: TGTGCCAGCAATATCGACAGGGTTACTGAAGCTTTCTTT.

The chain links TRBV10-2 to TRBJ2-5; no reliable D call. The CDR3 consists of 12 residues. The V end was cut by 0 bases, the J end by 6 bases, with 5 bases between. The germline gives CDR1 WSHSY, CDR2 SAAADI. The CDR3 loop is CASSESGKTQYF. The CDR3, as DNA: TGCGCCAGCAGTGAGTCGGGTAAGACCCAGTACTTC.

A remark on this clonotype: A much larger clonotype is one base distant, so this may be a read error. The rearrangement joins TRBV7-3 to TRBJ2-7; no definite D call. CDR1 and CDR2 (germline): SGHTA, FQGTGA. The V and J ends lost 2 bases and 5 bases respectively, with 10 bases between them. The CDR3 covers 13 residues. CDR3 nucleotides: TGTGCCAGCAGCTTATTAGCAAGTGACGAGCAGTACTTC. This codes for CASSLLASDEQYF.

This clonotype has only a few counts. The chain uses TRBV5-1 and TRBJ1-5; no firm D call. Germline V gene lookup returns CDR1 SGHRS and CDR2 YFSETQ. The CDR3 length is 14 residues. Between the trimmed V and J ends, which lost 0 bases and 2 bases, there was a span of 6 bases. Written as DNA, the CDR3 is TGCGCCAGCAGCTTGGTTGGCGGCAATCAGCCCCAGCATTTT. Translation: CASSLVGGNQPQHF.

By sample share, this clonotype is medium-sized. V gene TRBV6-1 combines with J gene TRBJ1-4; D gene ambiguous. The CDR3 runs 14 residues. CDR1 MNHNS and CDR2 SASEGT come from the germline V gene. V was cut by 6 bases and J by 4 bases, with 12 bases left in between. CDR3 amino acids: CASSRTGFNEKLFF. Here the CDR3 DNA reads TGTGCCAGCAGCAGGACCGGGTTTAATGAAAAACTGTTTTTT.

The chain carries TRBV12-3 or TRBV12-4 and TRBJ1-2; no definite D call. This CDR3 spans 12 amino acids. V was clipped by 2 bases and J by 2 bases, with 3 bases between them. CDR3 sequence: CASSLQNYGYTF. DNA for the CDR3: TGTGCCAGCAGTTTACAGAACTATGGCTACACCTTC.

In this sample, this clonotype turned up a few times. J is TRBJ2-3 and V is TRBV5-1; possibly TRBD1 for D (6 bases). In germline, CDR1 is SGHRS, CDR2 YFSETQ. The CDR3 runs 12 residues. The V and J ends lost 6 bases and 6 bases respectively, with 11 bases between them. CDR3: CASKQGRDTQYF. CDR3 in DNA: TGCGCCAGCAAACAGGGAAGGGATACGCAGTATTTT.